This T cell receptor (beta chain) was recorded in a study of T-cell reconstitution after alpha-beta-depleted transplantation in children. V was trimmed by 5 bases and J by 3 bases, leaving 19 bases between them. The CDR3 has 17 amino acids. This clonotype was seen a few times. The TCRbeta library incorporated unique molecular identifiers. TCRdb independently ran MiXCR on the PCR reads; one entry per CDR3 protein. The table shows about 640,000 distinct CDR3 sequences, with approximately 15% occurring only once. This TCR was recovered from a human donor who donated a stem cell graft to a child with acute myeloid leukemia. The sample here was PBMCs from the stem cell graft donor, taken from the stem cell graft. This chain uses TRBV12-3 or TRBV12-4 with TRBJ1-4; possibly TRBD1 for D (6 bases). CDR3 residues: CASSMGGGGRANEKLFF. As DNA, the CDR3 is TGTGCCAGCAGTATGGGGGGCGGGGGCAGAGCTAATGAAAAACTGTTTTTT.